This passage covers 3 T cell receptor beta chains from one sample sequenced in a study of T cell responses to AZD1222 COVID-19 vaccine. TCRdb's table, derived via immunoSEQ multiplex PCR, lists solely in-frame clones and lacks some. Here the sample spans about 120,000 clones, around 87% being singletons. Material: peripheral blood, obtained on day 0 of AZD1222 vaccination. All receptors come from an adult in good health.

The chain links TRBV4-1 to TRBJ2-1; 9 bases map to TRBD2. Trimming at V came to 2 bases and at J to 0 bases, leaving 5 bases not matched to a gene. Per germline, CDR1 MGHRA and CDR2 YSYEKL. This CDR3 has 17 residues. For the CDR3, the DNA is TGCGCCAGCAGCCAAAGGCTAGCGGGGAGCTCCTACAATGAGCAGTTCTTC. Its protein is CASSQRLAGSSYNEQFF.

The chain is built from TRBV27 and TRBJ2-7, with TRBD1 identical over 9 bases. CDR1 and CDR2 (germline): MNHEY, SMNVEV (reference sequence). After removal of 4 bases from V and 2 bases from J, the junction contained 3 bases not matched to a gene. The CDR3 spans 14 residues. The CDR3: CASSWDRVTYEQYF. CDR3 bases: TGTGCCAGCAGTTGGGACAGGGTAACCTACGAGCAGTACTTC.

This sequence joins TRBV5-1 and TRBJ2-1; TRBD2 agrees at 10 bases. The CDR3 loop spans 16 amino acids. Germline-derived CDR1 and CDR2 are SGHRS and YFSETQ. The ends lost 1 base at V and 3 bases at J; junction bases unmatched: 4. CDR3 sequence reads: CASSLTSGTIYNEQFF. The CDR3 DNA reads TGCGCCAGCAGCTTGACTAGCGGGACTATCTACAATGAGCAGTTCTTC.